This T cell receptor (beta chain) emerged from a study of T cell clonality in common variable immunodeficiency. Whole-study findings and limits: Reportedly, TCR beta sequences from common variable immunodeficiency showed fewer deletions and N-nucleotide insertions. CVID subjects shared fewer TCRbeta clones than healthy controls did.

CDR3 length: 13 residues. The germline V gene has CDR1 LNHDA and CDR2 SQIVND (reference sequence). Trimming cost V 4 bases and J 5 bases, with 9 bases left between them. Control and CVID samples contributed equal amounts of genomic DNA. Method: immunoSEQ multiplex PCR; TCRdb's copy keeps in-frame clones and lacks some. In total the sample includes about 26,000 clones, none of them seen once. The CVID group had over 12 females and some 31 males, mean age roughly 40. This clone was detected only a few times. Its antigen is not known. The read falls 3 residues short of the CDR3 end, and the missing part is taken from the germline J gene.

The sample was peripheral blood mononuclear cells. The chain links TRBV19 to TRBJ1-5, with D possibly TRBD1 on 5 matching bases. The origin of this receptor is a human donor with common variable immunodeficiency. The CDR3 loop is CASSKGRDQPQHF. Incomplete CDR3 DNA: TGTGCCAGTAGTAAGGGCAGGGATCAGCCC.